Many counts were recorded for the clone carrying this TCR beta chain. As yet, its antigen is unknown. The treatment was: 15 Gy SBRT to primary tumor, nephrectomy 4 weeks later. CDR3 length equals 11 residues. Germline lookup yields CDR1 SGHRS and CDR2 YFSETQ. Deletions cut 3 bases from V and 10 bases from J, with 9 bases between. This entry belongs to a study of radiation and T cells in renal cell carcinoma. Study-wide results and caveats: In blood, top tumor clones expanded by 2 weeks, shrinking by 4.

Clones were read by immunoSEQ multiplex PCR, and TCRdb kept only the in-frame ones, dropping some. This repertoire shows 22,000 or so clones, 47% found once; its top ten account for 16%. The sequencing used tumor tissue, collected from a patient whose treatment included radiotherapy and nephrectomy. This TCR came from a woman in her fifties or sixties with renal cell carcinoma. This chain joins TRBV5-1 and TRBJ2-3; no clear D gene. CDR3 loop: CASSSFVAQYF. In nucleotides, the CDR3 is TGCGCCAGCAGCTCATTTGTGGCGCAGTATTTT.